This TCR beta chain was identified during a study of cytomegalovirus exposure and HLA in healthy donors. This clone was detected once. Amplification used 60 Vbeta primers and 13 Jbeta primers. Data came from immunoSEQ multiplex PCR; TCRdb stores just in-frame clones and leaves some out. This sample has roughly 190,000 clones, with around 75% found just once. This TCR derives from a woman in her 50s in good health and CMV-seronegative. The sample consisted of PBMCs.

CDR3 in DNA: TGTGCCACTCGGTACGCGGGGGCTACAGATACGCAGTATTTT. Encoded protein: CATRYAGATDTQYF. V and J are TRBV6-6 and TRBJ2-3; D may be TRBD2 (7 bases). Germline V lookup: CDR1 MNHNY, CDR2 SVGAGI (reference sequence). The CDR3 is 14 residues long. V was clipped by 10 bases and J by 3 bases, with 17 bases between them.